These 2 T cell receptor beta chains were sequenced from one sample in a study of cytomegalovirus exposure and HLA in healthy donors. The data were produced by immunoSEQ multiplex PCR, yet TCRdb's version contains in-frame clones alone and is incomplete. The table lists 150,000 to 200,000 clones, more than 75% of them singletons. Sample: PBMCs. The receptors stem from a man younger than 45 in good health and CMV-seropositive.

The rearrangement uses TRBV10-3 and TRBJ1-5; tentative D call: TRBD1 (5 bases). Germline lookup yields CDR1 ENHRY and CDR2 SYGVKD. The CDR3 covers 15 residues. Trimming removed 0 bases from V and 1 base from J, with 7 bases in between. DNA of the CDR3: TGTGCCATCAGTGAGTCGACAGCCAGCAATCAGCCCCAGCATTTT. This translates into CAISESTASNQPQHF.

This chain links TRBV15 with TRBJ1-2; D not certain. Germline lookup yields CDR1 LNHNV and CDR2 YYDKDF (reference sequence). V was clipped by 0 bases and J by 4 bases, with 12 bases between them. The CDR3 totals 15 residues. Here the CDR3 DNA reads TGTGCCACCAGCAGAGACCAGGACGCTAGCTATGGCTACACCTTC. Its translation is CATSRDQDASYGYTF.